This TCR beta chain was found in a study of control samples from healthy donors and cancer patients. The repertoire was sequenced with immunoSEQ multiplex PCR; TCRdb's copy has only in-frame clones and lacks some. The table shows some 130,000 clones, with roughly 91% occurring only once. The CDR3 is made up of 14 amino acids. The V gene's germline CDR1 is MNHNY and CDR2 SVGAGI (reference sequence). V was clipped by 6 bases and J by 3 bases, with 12 bases between them. This clone was seen once. J is TRBJ1-5 and V is TRBV6-6; perhaps TRBD1 as D (5 bases). Sequenced: PBMCs. The origin of this receptor is a man aged 50-60 years with head and neck cancer. CDR3 residues: CASRHGAYNQPQHF. In DNA form, the CDR3 reads TGTGCCAGCAGGCACGGGGCCTACAATCAGCCCCAGCATTTT.